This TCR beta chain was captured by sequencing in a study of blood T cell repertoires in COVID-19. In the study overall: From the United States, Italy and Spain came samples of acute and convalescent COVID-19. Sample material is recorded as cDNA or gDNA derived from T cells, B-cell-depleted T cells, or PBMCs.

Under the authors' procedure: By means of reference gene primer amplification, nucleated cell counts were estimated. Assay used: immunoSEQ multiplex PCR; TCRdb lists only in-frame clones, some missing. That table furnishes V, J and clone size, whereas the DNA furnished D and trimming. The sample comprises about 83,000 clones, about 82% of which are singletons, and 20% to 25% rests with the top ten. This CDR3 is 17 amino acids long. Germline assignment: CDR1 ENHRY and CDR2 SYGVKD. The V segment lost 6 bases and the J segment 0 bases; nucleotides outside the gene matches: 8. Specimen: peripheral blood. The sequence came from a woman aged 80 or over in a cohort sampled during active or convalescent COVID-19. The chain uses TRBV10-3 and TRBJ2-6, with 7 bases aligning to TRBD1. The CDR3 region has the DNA TGTGCCATCAGCGACCGGGACAGAAACTCTGGGGCCAACGTCCTGACTTTC. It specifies CAISDRDRNSGANVLTF.